These T cell receptor beta chains were read from a single sample in a study of blood T cells in healthy people across ages. TCRdb independently ran MiXCR on the 5' RACE reads; one entry per CDR3 protein. The sample consists of roughly 1.6 million distinct CDR3 sequences, about 31% of them appearing once. The sequenced material came from blood. All receptors come from a woman aged 25 to 39 in good health. Each CDR3 is given with its conserved first and last residue. Each record gives: D gene, J gene, clone size, V gene, CDR3 protein, CDR3 DNA. A D gene is named only where the DNA matches it firmly. Expanded clones are given a class, and other clones once, few, many or no size at all.

. | TRBJ1-5 | few | TRBV20-1 | CSARRGASNQPQHF | TGCAGTGCTCGTCGGGGAGCCAGCAATCAGCCCCAGCATTTT
. | TRBJ1-4 | . | TRBV4-2 | CASSQDPGGTNEKRFF | TGTGCCAGCAGCCAAGATCCCGGGGGAACTAATGAAAAACGGTTTTTT
. | TRBJ2-5 | . | TRBV9 | CASSPEVQETQYF | TGTGCCAGCAGCCCTGAGGTCCAAGAGACCCAGTACTTC
TRBD2 | TRBJ2-5 | . | TRBV7-9 | CASSTGLASVLRAQYF | TGTGCCAGCAGCACGGGACTAGCGTCTGTCCTGAGGGCCCAGTACTTC
TRBD2 | TRBJ2-1 | few | TRBV6-6 | CASSWPSGSYEQFF | TGTGCCAGCAGTTGGCCTAGCGGGAGCTATGAGCAGTTCTTC
. | TRBJ1-2 | . | TRBV7-9 | CASSLATDGRRYTF | TGTGCCAGCAGCTTGGCGACAGACGGACGTCGCTACACCTTC
. | TRBJ2-6 | few | TRBV7-9 | CASSLAGASSGANVLTF | TGTGCCAGCAGCTTAGCGGGCGCTAGCTCTGGGGCCAACGTCCTGACTTTC
. | TRBJ2-2 | . | TRBV28 | CASSGRPTGELFF | TGTGCCAGCAGTGGACGTCCTACCGGGGAGCTGTTTTTT
. | TRBJ1-2 | . | TRBV3-1 | CASSQEERGYTF | TGTGCCAGCAGCCAAGAGGAGAGGGGCTACACCTTC
. | TRBJ2-7 | few | TRBV7-2 | CASSLVLPHRIEQYF | TGTGCCAGCAGCTTAGTTCTGCCCCACCGCATCGAGCAGTACTTC
. | TRBJ2-3 | few | TRBV6-1 | CASGPGVLHTDTQYF | TGTGCCAGCGGTCCGGGGGTACTACACACAGATACGCAGTATTTT
TRBD1 | TRBJ2-3 | many | TRBV29-1 | CSVGQGLTDTQYF | TGCAGCGTTGGACAGGGGTTGACAGATACGCAGTATTTT
TRBD1 | TRBJ2-7 | . | TRBV27 | CASSSDRATTLYEQYF | TGTGCCAGCAGTTCAGACAGGGCCACAACTCTTTACGAGCAGTACTTC